The source of this T cell receptor (beta chain) is a study of cytomegalovirus exposure and HLA in healthy donors. Study-level background: Some 85 million unique TCRs, all from HLA-typed donors, were included in an early release of the data.

This clone was detected a few times. The V end was cut by 4 bases, the J end by 6 bases, with 15 bases between. CDR3 length equals 13 residues. The germline V gene has CDR1 SQVTM and CDR2 ANQGSEA. There were likely unrecorded immune exposures, though donors were nominally healthy when sampled. The PCR had 60 Vbeta and 13 Jbeta primers. The method was immunoSEQ multiplex PCR; TCRdb's version includes in-frame clones alone and lacks a portion of them. The sample holds about 200,000 clones; around 79% are singletons and the top ten take about 0.37%. The sequence was collected from a male donor in good health and CMV-seropositive. Sequenced material: PBMCs. This chain connects TRBV29-1 to TRBJ1-1, with no clear D. As DNA, the CDR3 is TGCAGCGTTGCCATAGCCGCGGAGTCTGAAGCTTTCTTT. Translated, it gives CSVAIAAESEAFF.